The present T cell receptor beta chain was sequenced within a study of cytotoxic CD8 clonotypes in ibrutinib-treated CLL. In the study overall: The study included roughly 10 relapsed/refractory and under 16 treatment-naive patients; 17 had IGHV unmutated disease. Results showed roughly 25 partial and 2 complete responses; following median 68 months, approximately 15 remained remitted, about 12 advanced.

Assay used: immunoSEQ multiplex PCR; TCRdb lists only in-frame clones, some missing. The sample shows tens of thousands of clones, roughly 50% of them seen only once. This sequence was found in a human donor with chronic lymphocytic leukemia. Material: PBMCs, obtained before ibrutinib treatment.

CDR3 nucleotides: TGTGCCAGCAGTTATGCAGCAGGGGCAGTCACTGAAGCTTTCTTT. This codes for CASSYAAGAVTEAFF. The chain joins TRBV6-5 to TRBJ1-1; tentative D call: TRBD1 (6 bases). Trimming removed 3 bases from V and 4 bases from J, with 15 bases in between. The length of the CDR3 is 15 residues. Per the germline V gene, CDR1 is MNHEY and CDR2 is SVGAGI.